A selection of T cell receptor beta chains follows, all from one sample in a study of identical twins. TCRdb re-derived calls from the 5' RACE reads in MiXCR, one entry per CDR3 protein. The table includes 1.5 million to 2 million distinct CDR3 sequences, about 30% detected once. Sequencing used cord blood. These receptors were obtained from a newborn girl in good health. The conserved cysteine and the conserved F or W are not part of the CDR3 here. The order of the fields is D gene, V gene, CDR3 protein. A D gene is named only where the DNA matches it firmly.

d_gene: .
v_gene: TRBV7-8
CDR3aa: ASTDWGVGGYT

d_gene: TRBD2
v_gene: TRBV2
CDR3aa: ASSESVAGSNIQY

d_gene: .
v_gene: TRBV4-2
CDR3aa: ASSQVGSLGETQY

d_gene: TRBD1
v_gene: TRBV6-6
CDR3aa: ASRGTGDGYT

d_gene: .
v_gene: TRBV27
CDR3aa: ASSSNRVGEGNYGYT

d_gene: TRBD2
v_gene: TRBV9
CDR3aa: ASSVVGGGYNEQF

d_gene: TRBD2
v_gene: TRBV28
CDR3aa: ASSHRLAVTDTQY

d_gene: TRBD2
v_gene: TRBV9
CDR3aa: ASSVTSGRAGETQY

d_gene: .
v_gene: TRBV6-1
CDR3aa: ASSEGELF

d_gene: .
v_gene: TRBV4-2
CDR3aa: ASSQSGVMAMIEQF

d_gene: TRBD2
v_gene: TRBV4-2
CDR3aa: ASSQDNLAGPYNEQF

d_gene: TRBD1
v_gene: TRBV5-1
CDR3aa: ASSLRDSNEKLF

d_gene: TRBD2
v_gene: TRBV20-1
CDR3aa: TRLAGTGETQY

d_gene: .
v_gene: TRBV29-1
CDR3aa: SVDRVAKNIQY

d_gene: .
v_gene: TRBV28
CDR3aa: ASQGETQY

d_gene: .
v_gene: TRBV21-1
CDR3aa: ASSKVQGYYEQY

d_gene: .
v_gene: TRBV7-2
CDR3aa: ASSLAPGSGLNYGYT

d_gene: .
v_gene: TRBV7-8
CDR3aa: ASSLAPGLKVDTQY

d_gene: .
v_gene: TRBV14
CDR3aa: ASSQRLGGPYEQY

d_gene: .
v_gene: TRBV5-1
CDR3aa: ASSAILGPADTEAF

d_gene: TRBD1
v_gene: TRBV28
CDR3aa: ASSLLGQGSSYEQY

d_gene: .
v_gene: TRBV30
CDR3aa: AWSVAAFGYT

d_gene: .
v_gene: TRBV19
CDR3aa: ASSYRDRQPQH

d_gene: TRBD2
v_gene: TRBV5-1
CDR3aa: ASSIGLVTGEQY

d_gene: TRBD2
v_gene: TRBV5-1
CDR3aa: ASSLHPGTSVYNEQF

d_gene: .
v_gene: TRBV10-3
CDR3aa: ATSDHSKETQY

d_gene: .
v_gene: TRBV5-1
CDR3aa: ASSLGLEGEELF

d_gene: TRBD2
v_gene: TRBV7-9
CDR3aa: ASSLRDYSYNEQY

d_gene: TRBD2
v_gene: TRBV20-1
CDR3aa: SARPGGRVDTQY

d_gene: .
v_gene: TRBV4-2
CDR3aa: ASSQGADVNEKLF

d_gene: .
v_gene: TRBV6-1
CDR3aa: ASSTVDVGYT

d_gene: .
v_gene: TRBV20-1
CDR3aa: SARPLLVSYEQY

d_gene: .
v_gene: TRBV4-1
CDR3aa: ASSQEATDPYGYT

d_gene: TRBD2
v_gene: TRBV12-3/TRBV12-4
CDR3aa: ASSFGGRAFYEQY

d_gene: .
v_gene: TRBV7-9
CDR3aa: ASSHDSLNQPQH

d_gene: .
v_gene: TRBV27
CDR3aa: ASSPDSKNIQY

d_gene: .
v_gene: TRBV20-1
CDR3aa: SASVLGDTQY

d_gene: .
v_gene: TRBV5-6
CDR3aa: ASSLGTSSEKLF

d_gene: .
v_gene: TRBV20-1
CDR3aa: SALRGRNQPQH

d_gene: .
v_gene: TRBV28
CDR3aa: ASSLFSFSTDTQY

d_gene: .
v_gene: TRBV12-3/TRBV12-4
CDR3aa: ASSWGRRAEAF

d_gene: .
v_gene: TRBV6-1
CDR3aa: ASSEAPGTDTQY

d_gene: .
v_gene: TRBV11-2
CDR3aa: ASSLFVLGPYNEQF

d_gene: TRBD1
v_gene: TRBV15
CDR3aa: ATSRRQGTYGYT

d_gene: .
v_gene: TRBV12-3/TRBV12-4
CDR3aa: ASSFGGGYQPQH